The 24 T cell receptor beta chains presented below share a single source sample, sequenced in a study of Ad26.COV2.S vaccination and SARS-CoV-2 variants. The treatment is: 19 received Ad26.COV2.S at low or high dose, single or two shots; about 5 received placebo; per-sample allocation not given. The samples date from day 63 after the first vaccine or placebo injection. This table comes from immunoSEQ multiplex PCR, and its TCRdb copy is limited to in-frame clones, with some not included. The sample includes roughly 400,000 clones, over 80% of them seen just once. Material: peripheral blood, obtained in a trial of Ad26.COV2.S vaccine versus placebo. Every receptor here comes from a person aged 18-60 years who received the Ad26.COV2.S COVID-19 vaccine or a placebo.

CDR3 loop: CASSKTVDRVVPNSPLHF. CDR3 sequence (DNA): TGTGCCAGCAGCAAAACCGTGGACAGGGTGGTACCTAATTCACCCCTCCACTTT. V is TRBV2 and J is TRBJ1-6; 8 nucleotides match TRBD1. V lost 6 bases and J lost 6; bases outside the gene matches: 16. Germline CDR1 SNHLY, CDR2 FYNNEI. The CDR3 runs to 18 residues.

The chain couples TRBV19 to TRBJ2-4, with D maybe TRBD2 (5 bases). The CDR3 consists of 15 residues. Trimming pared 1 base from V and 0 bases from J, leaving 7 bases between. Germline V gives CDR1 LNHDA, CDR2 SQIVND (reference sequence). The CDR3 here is CASSIGRGAKNIQYF. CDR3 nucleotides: TGTGCCAGTAGTATAGGTCGGGGAGCCAAAAACATTCAGTACTTC.

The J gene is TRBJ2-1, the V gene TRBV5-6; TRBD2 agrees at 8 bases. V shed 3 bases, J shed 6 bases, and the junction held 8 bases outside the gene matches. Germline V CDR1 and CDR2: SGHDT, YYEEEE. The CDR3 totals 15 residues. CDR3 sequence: CASSSGGPTSNEQFF. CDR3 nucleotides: TGTGCCAGCAGCTCGGGAGGGCCCACGAGCAATGAGCAGTTCTTC.

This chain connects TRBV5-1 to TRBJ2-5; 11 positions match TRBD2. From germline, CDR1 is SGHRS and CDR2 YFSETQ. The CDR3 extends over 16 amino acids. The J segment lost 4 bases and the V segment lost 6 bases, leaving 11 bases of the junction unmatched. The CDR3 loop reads CASTAESLAGVETQYF. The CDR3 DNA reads TGCGCCAGCACCGCCGAATCACTAGCGGGGGTAGAGACCCAGTACTTC.

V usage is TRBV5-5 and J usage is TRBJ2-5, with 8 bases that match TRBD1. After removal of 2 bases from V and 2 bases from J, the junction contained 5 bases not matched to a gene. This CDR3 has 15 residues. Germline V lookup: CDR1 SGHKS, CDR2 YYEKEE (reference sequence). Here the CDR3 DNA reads TGTGCCAGCAGCTTCGGACAGGGTCTACAAGAGACCCAGTACTTC. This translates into CASSFGQGLQETQYF.

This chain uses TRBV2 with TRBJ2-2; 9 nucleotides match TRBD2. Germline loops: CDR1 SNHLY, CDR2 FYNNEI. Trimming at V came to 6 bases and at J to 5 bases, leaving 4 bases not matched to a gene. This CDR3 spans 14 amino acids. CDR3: CASSLAGITGELFF. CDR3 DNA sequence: TGTGCCAGCAGCCTAGCGGGGATAACCGGGGAGCTGTTTTTT.

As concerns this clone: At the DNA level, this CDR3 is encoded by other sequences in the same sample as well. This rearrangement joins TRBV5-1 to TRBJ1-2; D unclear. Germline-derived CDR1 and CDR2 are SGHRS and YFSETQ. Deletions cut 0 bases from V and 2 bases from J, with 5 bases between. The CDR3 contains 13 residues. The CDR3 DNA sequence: TGCGCCAGCAGCTTGGCGGGGAACTATGGCTACACCTTC. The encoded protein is CASSLAGNYGYTF.

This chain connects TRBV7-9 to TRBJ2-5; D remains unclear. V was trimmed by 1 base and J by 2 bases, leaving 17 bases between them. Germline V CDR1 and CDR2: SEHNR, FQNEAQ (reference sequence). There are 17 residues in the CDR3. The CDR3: CASSLVALEPYQETQYF. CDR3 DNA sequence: TGTGCCAGCAGCTTAGTCGCCCTCGAACCCTATCAAGAGACCCAGTACTTC.

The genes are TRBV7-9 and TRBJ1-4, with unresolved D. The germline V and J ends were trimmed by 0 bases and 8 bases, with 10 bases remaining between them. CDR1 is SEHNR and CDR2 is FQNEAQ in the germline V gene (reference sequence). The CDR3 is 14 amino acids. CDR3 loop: CASSLAQVREKLFF. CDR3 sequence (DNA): TGTGCCAGCAGCTTAGCGCAGGTTCGAGAAAAACTGTTTTTT.

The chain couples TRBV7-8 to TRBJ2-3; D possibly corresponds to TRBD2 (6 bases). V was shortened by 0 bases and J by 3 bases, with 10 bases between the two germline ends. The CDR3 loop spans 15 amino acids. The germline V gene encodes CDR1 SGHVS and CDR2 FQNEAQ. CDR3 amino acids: CASSLALAGTDTQYF. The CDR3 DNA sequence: TGTGCCAGCAGCTTAGCACTAGCTGGGACAGATACGCAGTATTTT.

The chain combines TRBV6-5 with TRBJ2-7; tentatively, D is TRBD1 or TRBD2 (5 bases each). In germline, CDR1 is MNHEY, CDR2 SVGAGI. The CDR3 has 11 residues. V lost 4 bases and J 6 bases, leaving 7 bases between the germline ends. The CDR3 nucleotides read TGTGCCAGCAGTTCGGGGCTCGAGCAGTACTTC. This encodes CASSSGLEQYF.

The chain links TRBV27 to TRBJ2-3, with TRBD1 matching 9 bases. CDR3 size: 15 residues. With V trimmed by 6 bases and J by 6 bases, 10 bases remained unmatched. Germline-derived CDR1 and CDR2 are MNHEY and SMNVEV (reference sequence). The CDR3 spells CASSHIQGALDTQYF. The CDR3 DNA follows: TGTGCCAGCAGCCATATACAGGGGGCGCTTGATACGCAGTATTTT.

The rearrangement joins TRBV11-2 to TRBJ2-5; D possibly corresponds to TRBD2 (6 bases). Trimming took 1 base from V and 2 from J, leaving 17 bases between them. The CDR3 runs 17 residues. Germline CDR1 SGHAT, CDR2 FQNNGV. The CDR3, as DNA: TGTGCCAGCAGCTTAGGATTCGGCGGGGCAACTCAAGAGACCCAGTACTTC. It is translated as CASSLGFGGATQETQYF.

The CDR3 nucleotides are TGCAGCGTTGAAAGGGCAGCTCGGGGCACTGAAGCTTTCTTT. The encoded protein is CSVERAARGTEAFF. The rearrangement uses TRBV29-1 and TRBJ1-1; D is ambiguous. Germline V CDR1 and CDR2: SQVTM, ANQGSEA. The V and J ends lost 2 bases and 4 bases respectively, with 14 bases between them. This CDR3 has 14 amino acids.

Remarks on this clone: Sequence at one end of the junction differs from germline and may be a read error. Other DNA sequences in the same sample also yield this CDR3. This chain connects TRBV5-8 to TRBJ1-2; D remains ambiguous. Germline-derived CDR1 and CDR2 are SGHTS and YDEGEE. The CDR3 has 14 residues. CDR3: CASSLTNRNYGYTF. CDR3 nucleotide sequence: TGTGCCAGCAGCTTGACTAACCGGAATTATGGCTACACCTTT.

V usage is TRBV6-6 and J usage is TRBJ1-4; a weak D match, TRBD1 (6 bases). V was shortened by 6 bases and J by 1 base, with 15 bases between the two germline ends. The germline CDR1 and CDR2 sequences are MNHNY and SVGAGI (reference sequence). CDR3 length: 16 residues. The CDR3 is CASSSQGRQTNEKLFF. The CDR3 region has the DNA TGTGCCAGCAGCTCACAGGGAAGGCAAACTAATGAAAAACTGTTTTTT.

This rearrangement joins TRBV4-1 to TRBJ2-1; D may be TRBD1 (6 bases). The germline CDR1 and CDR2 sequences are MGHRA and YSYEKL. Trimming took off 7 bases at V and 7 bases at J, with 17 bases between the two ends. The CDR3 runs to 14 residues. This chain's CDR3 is CASTRGRGFNEQFF. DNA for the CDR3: TGCGCCAGCACCCGGGGCAGGGGTTTTAATGAGCAGTTCTTC.

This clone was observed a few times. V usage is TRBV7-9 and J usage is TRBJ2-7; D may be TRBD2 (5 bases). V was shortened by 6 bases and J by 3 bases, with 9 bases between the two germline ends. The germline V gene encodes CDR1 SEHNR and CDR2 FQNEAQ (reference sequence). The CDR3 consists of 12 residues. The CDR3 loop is CASRTGDYEQYF. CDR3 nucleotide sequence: TGTGCCAGCAGAACCGGGGACTACGAGCAGTACTTC.

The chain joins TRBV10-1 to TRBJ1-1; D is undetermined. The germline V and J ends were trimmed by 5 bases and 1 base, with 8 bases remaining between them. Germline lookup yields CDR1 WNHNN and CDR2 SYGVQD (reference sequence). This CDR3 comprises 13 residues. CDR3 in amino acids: CASSLKANTEAFF. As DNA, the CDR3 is TGCGCCAGCAGTCTTAAAGCGAACACTGAAGCTTTCTTT.

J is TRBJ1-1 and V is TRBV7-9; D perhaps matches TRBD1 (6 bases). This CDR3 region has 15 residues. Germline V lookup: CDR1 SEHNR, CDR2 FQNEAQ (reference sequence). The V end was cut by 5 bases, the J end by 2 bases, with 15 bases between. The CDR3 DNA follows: TGTGCCAGCAGCCCAGGGGCCTTAGACAACACTGAAGCTTTCTTT. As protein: CASSPGALDNTEAFF.

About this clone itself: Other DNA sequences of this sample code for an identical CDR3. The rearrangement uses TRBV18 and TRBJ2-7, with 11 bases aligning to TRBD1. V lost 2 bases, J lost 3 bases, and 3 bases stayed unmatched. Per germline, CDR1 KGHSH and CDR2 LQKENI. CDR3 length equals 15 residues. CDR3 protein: CASSPAGTGGYEQYF. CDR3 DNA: TGTGCCAGCTCACCAGCCGGGACAGGGGGCTACGAGCAGTACTTC.

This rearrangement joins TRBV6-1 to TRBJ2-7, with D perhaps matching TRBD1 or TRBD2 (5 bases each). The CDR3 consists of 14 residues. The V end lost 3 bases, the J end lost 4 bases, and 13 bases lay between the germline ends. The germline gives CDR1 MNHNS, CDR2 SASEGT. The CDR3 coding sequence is TGTGCCAGCAGTGAGCAGGGAACGGGGTACGAGCAGTACTTC. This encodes CASSEQGTGYEQYF.

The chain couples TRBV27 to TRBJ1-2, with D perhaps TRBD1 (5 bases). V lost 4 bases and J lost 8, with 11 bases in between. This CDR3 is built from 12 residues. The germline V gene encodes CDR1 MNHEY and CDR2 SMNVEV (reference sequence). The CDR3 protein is CASSSNGGGYTF. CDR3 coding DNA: TGTGCCAGCAGTTCTAACGGGGGAGGCTACACCTTC.

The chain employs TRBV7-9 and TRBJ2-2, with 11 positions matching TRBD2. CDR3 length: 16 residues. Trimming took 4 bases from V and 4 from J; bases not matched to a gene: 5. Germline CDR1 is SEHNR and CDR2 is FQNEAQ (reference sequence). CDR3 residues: CASSSYTSGGTGELFF. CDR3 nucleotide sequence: TGTGCCAGCAGCTCCTATACTAGCGGGGGCACCGGGGAGCTGTTTTTT.